These 27 T cell receptor beta chains were all obtained from the same sample, sequenced in a study of PD-1 blockade in classical Hodgkin lymphoma. There was relapse after autologous stem cell transplantation in every patient, and there was variation in brentuximab vedotin exposure. Some clones are missing from TCRdb's copy, which holds only in-frame ones; the method was immunoSEQ multiplex PCR. The sample lists 20,000 to 25,000 clones; roughly 70% were seen once. Sequenced material: peripheral blood mononuclear cells (PBMCs), taken at baseline. These receptor sequences come from a human donor with classical Hodgkin lymphoma.

J is TRBJ2-1 and V is TRBV27, with 11 bases identical to TRBD2. The germline V gene encodes CDR1 MNHEY and CDR2 SMNVEV (reference sequence). This CDR3 is 15 amino acids long. The ends lost 6 bases at V and 3 bases at J; junction bases unmatched: 4. The CDR3 spells CASSFSGGGYNEQFF. The CDR3 nucleotides are TGTGCCAGCAGCTTTAGCGGGGGGGGCTACAATGAGCAGTTCTTC.

The chain joins TRBV5-1 to TRBJ1-5; D call uncertain. The germline V gene encodes CDR1 SGHRS and CDR2 YFSETQ. This CDR3 is built from 14 residues. Trimming pared 4 bases from V and 2 bases from J, leaving 10 bases between. CDR3 nucleotides: TGCGCCAGCAGCCCCGGAGAAGGCAATCAGCCCCAGCATTTT. This gives the protein CASSPGEGNQPQHF.

V is TRBV5-6 and J is TRBJ1-1, with TRBD1 matching over 11 bases. This CDR3 region has 16 residues. Unmatched junction bases numbered 8, after V lost 7 bases and J lost 0 bases. CDR1 and CDR2 (germline): SGHDT, YYEEEE. CDR3 sequence: CASGGTGGHMNTEAFF. Here the CDR3 DNA reads TGTGCCAGCGGAGGGACAGGGGGACATATGAACACTGAAGCTTTCTTT.

This chain connects TRBV27 to TRBJ1-2; a possible D gene is TRBD1 (6 bases). Trimming shortened V by 2 bases and J by 6 bases, and 19 bases separated the two germline ends. The germline V gene has CDR1 MNHEY and CDR2 SMNVEV (reference sequence). The CDR3 has 16 amino acids. CDR3 in DNA: TGTGCCAGCAGTTTAATTTATCGGCGGGGGGCCCATGGCTACACCTTC. Protein product: CASSLIYRRGAHGYTF.

V and J are TRBV11-3 and TRBJ1-2; no reliable D call. The CDR3 extends over 13 amino acids. The V end lost 1 base, the J end lost 3 bases, and 6 bases lay between the germline ends. The germline gives CDR1 SGHNT, CDR2 YENEEA. The CDR3, as DNA: TGTGCCAGCAGCTTAGCATACTACTATGGCTACACCTTC. Amino acid sequence: CASSLAYYYGYTF.

V usage is TRBV2 and J usage is TRBJ1-4; 9 bases match TRBD1. Germline V CDR1 and CDR2: SNHLY, FYNNEI. V was pared by 3 bases and J by 8 bases, with 4 bases of the junction left unmatched. CDR3 length: 14 amino acids. In nucleotides, the CDR3 is TGTGCCAGCAGTGAGGGACAGGGTGGGGAAAAACTGTTTTTT. Translating gives CASSEGQGGEKLFF.

This clone turned up a few times. This chain links TRBV12-5 with TRBJ2-2; 8 positions match TRBD2. Germline lookup yields CDR1 LGHNT and CDR2 FRNRAP. The CDR3 spans 17 residues. V was clipped by 0 bases and J by 7 bases; unmatched bases: 10. CDR3 nucleotides: TGTGCTAGTGGTTTGGTAGCGTCGGGAGGGCTTAACGGGGAGCTGTTTTTT. Translating gives CASGLVASGGLNGELFF. The entire variable domain, with the rest obtained from reference TRBV12-5 and TRBJ2-2, is as follows: DARVTQTPRHKVTEMGQEVTMRCQPILGHNTVFWYRQTMMQGLELLAYFRNRAPLDDSGMPKDRFSAEMPDATLATLKIQPSEPRDSAVYFCASGLVASGGLNGELFFGEGSRLTVL.

The V and J genes are TRBV27 and TRBJ2-7; D might be TRBD2 (6 bases). CDR3 length: 20 residues. Germline CDR1 is MNHEY and CDR2 is SMNVEV (reference sequence). Trimming stripped 5 bases from V and 1 base from J, with 30 bases between. The CDR3 bases are TGTGCCAGCAGTGTAAGCTACGGCTCCAAGGTAGCGGACCCATCCTACGAGCAGTACTTC. Protein sequence: CASSVSYGSKVADPSYEQYF.

The V call is TRBV10-3, the J call TRBJ2-6; 9 positions agree with TRBD1. CDR3 length: 18 amino acids. The V gene's germline CDR1 is ENHRY and CDR2 SYGVKD. V shed 4 bases, J shed 0 bases, and the junction held 7 bases outside the gene matches. CDR3 nucleotides: TGTGCCATCAGTGGGCAGGGACAGGGCTCCTCTGGGGCCAACGTCCTGACTTTC. This gives the protein CAISGQGQGSSGANVLTF.

The chain carries TRBV11-3 and TRBJ2-1; D is possibly TRBD2 (5 bases). V gave up 2 bases and J gave up 2 bases, with 10 bases separating them. CDR1 is SGHNT and CDR2 is YENEEA in the germline V gene. This CDR3 region has 15 residues. The CDR3, as DNA: TGTGCCAGCAGCTTACTAGGACTTCCCTACAATGAGCAGTTCTTC. As protein: CASSLLGLPYNEQFF.

The chain carries TRBV10-3 and TRBJ1-2, with 10 bases that match TRBD1. This CDR3 has 13 amino acids. CDR1 and CDR2 (germline): ENHRY, SYGVKD. J gave up 8 bases and V 7 bases, and 7 bases lay outside the gene matches. CDR3 loop: CAITYGQGEGYTF. For the CDR3, the DNA is TGTGCCATCACTTACGGACAGGGGGAGGGCTACACCTTC.

This clone is medium-sized by share. This same CDR3 is encoded by further DNA sequences in the sample. V and J are TRBV7-8 and TRBJ1-1; D may be TRBD1 (6 bases). Looked up from germline, CDR1 is SGHVS and CDR2 is FQNEAQ. CDR3 length: 14 amino acids. The V end lost 1 base, the J end lost 2 bases, and 8 bases lay between the germline ends. The CDR3 protein is CASSLDRVNTEAFF. The CDR3 DNA reads TGTGCCAGCAGCTTAGACAGGGTCAACACTGAAGCTTTCTTT. Full variable domain (outside the CDR3, taken from reference TRBV7-8 and TRBJ1-1): GAGVSQSPRYKVAKRGQDVALRCDPISGHVSLFWYQQALGQGPEFLTYFQNEAQLDKSGLPSDRFFAERPEGSVSTLKIQRTQQEDSAVYLCASSLDRVNTEAFFGQGTRLTVV.

The rearrangement links TRBV9 to TRBJ2-2, with D possibly matching TRBD2 (6 bases). This CDR3 is 14 amino acids long. Trimming took off 0 bases at V and 6 bases at J, with 9 bases between the two ends. Germline CDR1 SGDLS, CDR2 YYNGEE. CDR3 loop: CASSVGGGAGELFF. The CDR3 DNA is TGTGCCAGCAGCGTAGGGGGCGGGGCCGGGGAGCTGTTTTTT.

J is TRBJ2-3 and V is TRBV6-4; 9 bases match TRBD1. Per germline, CDR1 MRHNA and CDR2 SNTAGT. The ends lost 3 bases at V and 0 bases at J; junction bases unmatched: 1. CDR3 length equals 15 residues. CDR3 nucleotides: TGTGCCAGCAGTGAAGACAGGGGGAGCACAGATACGCAGTATTTT. Protein product: CASSEDRGSTDTQYF.

Only a few counts were recorded for this clone. This chain joins TRBV30 and TRBJ1-1; D remains ambiguous. V lost 1 base and J lost 10, with 16 bases in between. The germline gives CDR1 GTSNPN, CDR2 SVGIG (reference sequence). This CDR3 is built from 13 residues. The CDR3 region is CAWSAPPAGTAFF. The CDR3, as DNA: TGTGCCTGGAGTGCCCCGCCTGCTGGAACAGCTTTCTTT.

The chain is built from TRBV28 and TRBJ2-7; 7 nucleotides align to TRBD2. The CDR3 contains 14 residues. The V gene's germline CDR1 is MDHEN and CDR2 SYDVKM. V shed 8 bases, J shed 5 bases, and the junction held 12 bases outside the gene matches. CDR3 in DNA: TGTGCCAGCGGCTTAGGCGGGAGTCGAAACGAGCAGTACTTC. It specifies CASGLGGSRNEQYF.

The chain couples TRBV2 to TRBJ2-7; no definite D call. V shed 3 bases and J shed 3 bases, with 9 bases lying between them. This CDR3 spans 13 amino acids. The V gene's germline CDR1 is SNHLY and CDR2 FYNNEI. This CDR3 is CASSEIRDYEQYF. In nucleotides, the CDR3 is TGTGCCAGCAGTGAGATTAGGGACTACGAGCAGTACTTC.

By sample fraction, this clone is medium-sized (0.01 to 0.1%). V usage is TRBV27 and J usage is TRBJ2-7; D call uncertain. Per germline, CDR1 MNHEY and CDR2 SMNVEV (reference sequence). Trimming left V 0 bases short and J 5 bases short, with 8 bases between. The CDR3 sequence is 13 residues long. The CDR3 here is CASSLSTVNEQYF. CDR3 coding DNA: TGTGCCAGCAGTTTATCGACTGTCAACGAGCAGTACTTC.

This CDR3 is CASSEGGVQPQHF. Written as DNA, the CDR3 is TGTGCCAGCAGCGAGGGAGGGGTTCAGCCCCAGCATTTT. The chain links TRBV7-2 to TRBJ1-5; a weak D match, TRBD1 (5 bases). V was shortened by 5 bases and J by 6 bases, with 11 bases between the two germline ends. This CDR3 is 13 amino acids long. Germline CDR1 reads SGHTA; CDR2 reads FQGNSA.

The chain combines TRBV4-3 with TRBJ2-4; D ambiguous. Germline CDR1 and CDR2: LGHNA and YSLEER. This CDR3 has 13 amino acids. Trimming removed 0 bases at V and 6 bases at J, with 6 bases between. The CDR3 DNA is TGCGCCAGCAGCCAAGACCGTGCAAACATTCAGTACTTC. Translating gives CASSQDRANIQYF.

The chain is built from TRBV7-9 and TRBJ1-1; D gene unclear. Germline CDR1 and CDR2: SEHNR and FQNEAQ (reference sequence). CDR3 size: 15 residues. The germline V and J ends were trimmed by 2 bases and 3 bases, with 13 bases remaining between them. CDR3 DNA: TGTGCCAGCAGCTTATTGGGAGGTAGGGACACTGAAGCTTTCTTT. It encodes CASSLLGGRDTEAFF.

This clone turned up a few times. This sequence joins TRBV5-1 and TRBJ2-7, with TRBD1 matching over 8 bases. CDR1 is SGHRS, CDR2 YFSETQ, per germline. Trimming cost V 1 base and J 5 bases; bases outside gene matches: 8. The CDR3 loop spans 15 amino acids. CDR3 loop: CASSLIGDRGHEQYF. CDR3 sequence (DNA): TGCGCCAGCAGCTTGATTGGAGACAGGGGTCACGAGCAGTACTTC.

V and J are TRBV19 and TRBJ2-1; TRBD2 matches 8 bases. Germline CDR1 and CDR2: LNHDA and SQIVND (reference sequence). The ends lost 4 bases at V and 9 bases at J; junction bases unmatched: 5. The CDR3 extends over 13 amino acids. The CDR3 spells CASSSLAGGEQFF. DNA for the CDR3: TGTGCCAGTAGTAGTCTAGCGGGTGGTGAGCAGTTCTTC.

The genes are TRBV30 and TRBJ1-2; the D is unclear. This CDR3 is 16 amino acids long. V lost 2 bases and J 8 bases, leaving 24 bases between the germline ends. The germline V gene has CDR1 GTSNPN and CDR2 SVGIG (reference sequence). The CDR3 loop reads CAWSPPGRNRVRGYTF. The DNA for the CDR3 is TGTGCCTGGAGTCCCCCGGGCAGGAACCGGGTACGGGGCTACACCTTC. Complete variable domain (other parts from reference TRBV30 and TRBJ1-2): SQTIHQWPATLVQPVGSPLSLECTVEGTSNPNLYWYRQAAGRGLQLLFYSVGIGQISSEVPQNLSASRPQDRQFILSSKKLLLSDSGFYLCAWSPPGRNRVRGYTFGSGTRLTVV.

This clone was detected only once. This chain connects TRBV7-8 to TRBJ1-6, with 7 bases matching TRBD1. CDR1 is SGHVS and CDR2 is FQNEAQ in the germline V gene. The CDR3 runs to 16 residues. Unmatched junction bases numbered 2, after V lost 0 bases and J lost 3 bases. The CDR3 DNA follows: TGTGCCAGCAGCTTAGCACAGGGGATCTATAATTCACCCCTCCACTTT. Protein: CASSLAQGIYNSPLHF.

V gene TRBV30 combines with J gene TRBJ2-2; 7 nucleotides align to TRBD2. Germline V gene lookup returns CDR1 GTSNPN and CDR2 SVGIG (reference sequence). The V segment lost 2 bases and the J segment 6 bases; nucleotides outside the gene matches: 0. This CDR3 contains 12 residues. CDR3 sequence: CAWSREAGELFF. The DNA for the CDR3 is TGTGCCTGGAGTCGGGAGGCCGGGGAGCTGTTTTTT.

The gene calls are TRBV10-1 and TRBJ2-2; unclear D gene. V shed 6 bases and J shed 0 bases, with 8 bases lying between them. Germline V CDR1 and CDR2: WNHNN, SYGVQD (reference sequence). The CDR3 is 14 amino acids. The CDR3 loop reads CASRSGPNTGELFF. The CDR3 DNA is TGCGCCAGCAGGTCCGGACCGAACACCGGGGAGCTGTTTTTT.